The sequence of this T cell receptor (beta chain) was determined in a study of T cell responses to AZD1222 COVID-19 vaccine. Study-level points and caveats: Sampled repertoires all dated from after the peak T cell response. The number of AZD1222 recipients seropositive at baseline was only five or six. Vaccine-related CD4 TCRs covered spike, predominating at 160-218 and 743-854. White British donors predominated, females outnumbered males, and clonal diversity was possibly underestimated.

CDR1 is SGHNT, CDR2 YENEEA, per germline. Trimming cost V 2 bases and J 3 bases, with 8 bases left between them. CDR3 length equals 14 residues. Assay: immunoSEQ multiplex PCR; the TCRdb copy retains only in-frame clones and omits some. The table has about 110,000 clones, roughly 90% seen once. Remarks on this clone: What it binds is not known.

The J gene is TRBJ1-3, the V gene TRBV11-3; the D gene is possibly TRBD1 (6 bases). This receptor was taken from an adult in good health. The sample in question was peripheral blood, obtained on day 0 of AZD1222 vaccination. The CDR3: CASSLSGVGNTIYF. CDR3 bases: TGTGCCAGCAGCTTATCAGGGGTTGGAAACACCATATATTTT.